A selection of T cell receptor beta chains follows, all from one sample in a study of T-cell reconstitution after alpha-beta-depleted transplantation in children. TCRdb re-called the PCR reads with MiXCR, one entry per CDR3 protein. The sample yields hundreds of thousands of distinct CDR3 sequences, around 13% seen once. The sequencing used PBMCs, mostly from graft donor cells, collected 360 days after TCRalphabeta/CD19-depleted stem cell transplant. All receptors come from a male patient younger than 18 who had a stem cell transplant for acute myeloid leukemia, so the T cells may come from the graft donor. The CDR3 runs from the conserved cysteine through the conserved F or W. Each record gives: V gene, D gene, J gene, clone size, CDR3 DNA, CDR3 protein. A D gene is named only where the DNA matches it firmly. Size values are once, few and many counts, or a class for expanded clones, and some rows have none.

V: TRBV19; D: .; J: TRBJ2-7; size: .; DNA: TGTGCCAGTAGCACCGGGACCCCGGAGCAGTACTTC; CDR3: CASSTGTPEQYF
V: TRBV4-3; D: TRBD2; J: TRBJ2-7; size: .; DNA: TGCGCCAGCAGCCCCCATGGGGCTAGCGGGACCCATCCGTCCTACGAGCAGTACTTC; CDR3: CASSPHGASGTHPSYEQYF
V: TRBV4-3; D: TRBD2; J: TRBJ2-2; size: few; DNA: TGCGCCAGCAGCCGTGTCCCGGGACTAGCGGGATCTGGGACCGGGGAGCTGTTTTTT; CDR3: CASSRVPGLAGSGTGELFF
V: TRBV28; D: .; J: TRBJ2-1; size: few; DNA: TGTGCCAGCAGTAACCCCTGGGACCATCAAACCTACAATGAGCAGTTCTTC; CDR3: CASSNPWDHQTYNEQFF
V: TRBV14; D: .; J: TRBJ2-4; size: few; DNA: TGTGCCAGCAGCCAAGATCCCCCTGACAGGCTAGCCAAAAACATTCAGTACTTC; CDR3: CASSQDPPDRLAKNIQYF
V: TRBV7-8; D: TRBD2; J: TRBJ2-1; size: few; DNA: TGTGCCAGCAGCTATGGGACTAGCGGAGCTTCCTACAATGAGCAGTTCTTC; CDR3: CASSYGTSGASYNEQFF
V: TRBV28; D: .; J: TRBJ2-1; size: .; DNA: TGTGCCAGCAGTTTATTAAGCGTGTCCTACAATGAGCAGTTCTTC; CDR3: CASSLLSVSYNEQFF
V: TRBV10-3; D: .; J: TRBJ2-5; size: .; DNA: TGTGCCATCAGTGGAAGGAGAGGGGAAGAGACCCAGTACTTC; CDR3: CAISGRRGEETQYF
V: TRBV11-1; D: TRBD2; J: TRBJ2-1; size: few; DNA: TGTGCCAGCAGCTTGAGACTAGCGGGAGGACCGGGCTCCTACAATGAGCAGTTCTTC; CDR3: CASSLRLAGGPGSYNEQFF
V: TRBV18; D: .; J: TRBJ2-5; size: many; DNA: TGTGCCAGCAGTACTCAAGAGACCCAGTACTTC; CDR3: CASSTQETQYF
V: TRBV29-1; D: .; J: TRBJ2-7; size: few; DNA: TGCAGCGTTCGAATCGCTAGCGTTTCCTACGAGCAGTACTTC; CDR3: CSVRIASVSYEQYF
V: TRBV19; D: .; J: TRBJ2-7; size: few; DNA: .; CDR3: CASRFGEGYEQYF
V: TRBV5-1; D: .; J: TRBJ2-1; size: few; DNA: TGCGCCAGCAGCTTGGCCCTTAACCGCGCCTACAATGAGCAGTTCTTC; CDR3: CASSLALNRAYNEQFF
V: TRBV11-1; D: TRBD2; J: TRBJ2-7; size: .; DNA: TGTGCCAGCAGCGCCGGACTAGCGGGAAAGACCTACGAGCAGTACTTC; CDR3: CASSAGLAGKTYEQYF
V: TRBV21-1; D: .; J: TRBJ2-2; size: many; DNA: TGTGCCAGCAGCAAAGAGGGCAGACTAGCGGGCGCGAACACCGGGGAGCTGTTTTTT; CDR3: CASSKEGRLAGANTGELFF
V: TRBV20-1; D: .; J: TRBJ2-7; size: few; DNA: TGCAGTGCGTCCAGGGGTCCCTACGAGCAGTACTTC; CDR3: CSASRGPYEQYF
V: TRBV30; D: .; J: TRBJ2-2; size: few; DNA: TGTGCCTGGGCCTACGCCGGGGAGCTGTTTTTT; CDR3: CAWAYAGELFF
V: TRBV7-3; D: .; J: TRBJ2-3; size: .; DNA: TGTGCCAGCAGCTTCTCTAGCGAGGCGCAGTATTTT; CDR3: CASSFSSEAQYF
V: TRBV24-1; D: .; J: TRBJ2-1; size: .; DNA: TGTGCCACCACCGGCGGGACTCTCAACAATGAGCAGTTCTTC; CDR3: CATTGGTLNNEQFF
V: TRBV18; D: TRBD2; J: TRBJ2-1; size: .; DNA: TGTGCCAGCTCATTAAGGGAAGCGGGAGTTGGGGGATACAATGAGCAGTTCTTC; CDR3: CASSLREAGVGGYNEQFF
V: TRBV12-3/TRBV12-4; D: TRBD1; J: TRBJ2-2; size: few; DNA: TGTGCCAGCAGCCTGACGGACAGGGGCGTTAGCGGGGAGCTGTTTTTT; CDR3: CASSLTDRGVSGELFF
V: TRBV19; D: .; J: TRBJ2-3; size: .; DNA: TGTGCCAGTTGCGCTATGGCGGGCACAGATACGCAGTATTTT; CDR3: CASCAMAGTDTQYF
V: TRBV20-1; D: .; J: TRBJ2-7; size: .; DNA: TGCAGTGCTAGAGATATGGGGGAAGTCTACGAGCAGTACTTC; CDR3: CSARDMGEVYEQYF
V: TRBV10-3; D: .; J: TRBJ2-5; size: .; DNA: TGTGCCACCGGGGGACAAGAGACCCAGTACTTC; CDR3: CATGGQETQYF
V: TRBV6-5; D: .; J: TRBJ2-1; size: .; DNA: TGTGCCAGCAGTTACTCGCTGGGGCGCGATGAGCAGTTCTTC; CDR3: CASSYSLGRDEQFF
V: TRBV4-2; D: TRBD1; J: TRBJ2-7; size: .; DNA: TGTGCCAGCAGCCAAGTTAGGGCAGGGGGTTTTTGGGAGCAGTACTTC; CDR3: CASSQVRAGGFWEQYF
V: TRBV15; D: TRBD2; J: TRBJ2-7; size: .; DNA: TGTGCCACCAGCAGAGATCTAGCGGAAAACTACGAGCAGTACTTC; CDR3: CATSRDLAENYEQYF
V: TRBV12-3/TRBV12-4; D: TRBD1; J: TRBJ1-2; size: few; DNA: TGTGCCAGCAGTCGTCTATCGGGACAGTCTAACTATGGCTACACCTTC; CDR3: CASSRLSGQSNYGYTF
V: TRBV7-9; D: .; J: TRBJ2-3; size: .; DNA: TGTGCCAGCAGCTTAAATGCGGGGATCAGGGATACGCAGTATTTT; CDR3: CASSLNAGIRDTQYF
V: TRBV5-1; D: .; J: TRBJ2-2; size: few; DNA: TGCGCCAGCAGTTGGGAAAACGGGGAGCTGTTTTTT; CDR3: CASSWENGELFF
V: TRBV6-6; D: .; J: TRBJ2-3; size: .; DNA: TGTGCCGTCGGGCGAACGACAGATACGCAGTATTTT; CDR3: CAVGRTTDTQYF
V: TRBV4-2; D: TRBD2; J: TRBJ2-3; size: .; DNA: TGTGCCAGCAGCCCAACTAGCGGGAGTTGGACAGATACGCAGTATTTT; CDR3: CASSPTSGSWTDTQYF
V: TRBV7-2; D: TRBD2; J: TRBJ2-7; size: many; DNA: TGTGCCAGCAGCTTCGTCGGGACTACCGGCTCCTACGAGCAGTACTTC; CDR3: CASSFVGTTGSYEQYF
V: TRBV24-1; D: .; J: TRBJ2-6; size: .; DNA: TGTGCCACCAGTGATTTTCAGTCCGGGACTGGGGCCAACGTCCTGACTTTC; CDR3: CATSDFQSGTGANVLTF
V: TRBV6-1; D: .; J: TRBJ1-4; size: few; DNA: TGTGCCAGCAGTGGCCGGAGTCGTGAAAAACTGTTTTTT; CDR3: CASSGRSREKLFF
V: TRBV11-2; D: TRBD2; J: TRBJ2-1; size: few; DNA: TGTGCCAGCAGCTCCATCAGACTAGCGGGCACCTTCTACAATGAGCAGTTCTTC; CDR3: CASSSIRLAGTFYNEQFF
V: TRBV5-1; D: .; J: TRBJ1-2; size: few; DNA: TGCGCCAGCAGCTTGGAACAGACTTATGGCTACACCTTC; CDR3: CASSLEQTYGYTF
V: TRBV11-1; D: .; J: TRBJ2-3; size: .; DNA: TGTGCCAGCAGCTTAGCCCTGGACGGGGGTAGCGGCACAGATACGCAGTATTTT; CDR3: CASSLALDGGSGTDTQYF
V: TRBV4-3; D: TRBD1; J: TRBJ2-5; size: few; DNA: TGCGCCAGCAGCCAAGAAGCGGGACAGGGGGGAGAGACCCAGTACTTC; CDR3: CASSQEAGQGGETQYF
V: TRBV29-1; D: TRBD1; J: TRBJ1-5; size: few; DNA: TGCAGCGCCCTGACAGGGGCTAGCAATCAGCCCCAGCATTTT; CDR3: CSALTGASNQPQHF
V: TRBV5-1; D: .; J: TRBJ2-6; size: few; DNA: TGCGCCAGCAGCTTGTTTGGGGGCCGAGCCCGCTCTGGGGCCAACGTCCTGACTTTC; CDR3: CASSLFGGRARSGANVLTF
V: TRBV11-2; D: TRBD1; J: TRBJ2-7; size: few; DNA: TGTGCCAGCAGCCCGGGACAGGGGGCGCCTAAAAGCTCCTACGAGCAGTACTTC; CDR3: CASSPGQGAPKSSYEQYF
V: TRBV7-3; D: .; J: TRBJ2-2; size: few; DNA: TGTGCCAGCAGCTCCTCCGGTGTTCTTCAGGCCGGGGAGCTGTTTTTT; CDR3: CASSSSGVLQAGELFF
V: TRBV5-1; D: TRBD1; J: TRBJ2-7; size: .; DNA: TGCGCCAGCAGCTTGGGCAGGGGGCGCGAGCAGTACTTC; CDR3: CASSLGRGREQYF
V: TRBV6-2/TRBV6-3; D: .; J: TRBJ2-7; size: many; DNA: TGTGCCAGCAGCATTAGGGGGTCCGGCGACCTCTCAACCCAAGGCTACGAGCAGTACTTC; CDR3: CASSIRGSGDLSTQGYEQYF
V: TRBV2; D: .; J: TRBJ1-1; size: few; DNA: TGTGCCAGCAGTCCCTGGGCAGGTCGTTTGAACACTGAAGCTTTCTTT; CDR3: CASSPWAGRLNTEAFF